This T cell receptor beta chain was recorded in a study of response to subunit inactivated influenza vaccine. MiXCR was run by TCRdb on the RT-PCR reads, yielding one entry per CDR3 protein. The repertoire holds roughly 500,000 distinct CDR3 sequences, with 16% as singletons. This CDR3 has 16 residues. Per the germline V gene, CDR1 is MNHEY and CDR2 is SVGAGI. V dropped 0 bases and J dropped 10; count of bases not matched to a gene: 10. This receptor was taken from a man between 50 and 75 years old who received an inactivated influenza vaccine. The chain carries TRBV6-5 and TRBJ2-7; 12 bases map to TRBD2. Sequencing was performed on CD4+ T cells sorted from PBMCs, taken about 24 months after vaccination. The CDR3, as DNA: TGTGCCAGCAGTTACTCGCGACTAGCGGGAGTCTCCTCCCAGTACTTC. Amino acid sequence: CASSYSRLAGVSSQYF.